This TCR beta chain was captured in a study of blood T cell repertoires in COVID-19 (dated by TCRdb to the early 2020s). About the investigation overall: Collaborator samples came from the United States, Italy and Spain and covered acute and convalescent phases of COVID-19. The prospective study material was composed of cDNA or gDNA derived from T cells, B-cell-depleted T cells, or PBMCs. Deeply sampled blood TCRbeta repertoires from subjects exposed to, actively infected with, or recovered from COVID-19 were included in the dataset. The repertoires were released in a freely available public database intended as a resource for research on the immune response to SARS-CoV-2. Samples were obtained from the ongoing ImmuneRACE study (first 160 participants) and from 1,200 or so subjects provided by 6 global collaborators. The sample metadata nearly always contained a de-identified subject ID, COVID-19 status, age in years and sex. Where available, HLA class I and class II types were taken from metadata supplied by the sample provider and were not determined by assay-based typing. Study-wide findings and limitations: The quantity of clinical and demographic metadata differed by source and by participant and was supplied without curation.

The immunoSEQ Assay, a bias-controlled multiplex PCR, was used to amplify TCRbeta CDR3 regions from genomic DNA. As for how the authors treated the data: The number of nucleated cells in each sample was estimated by amplification of reference gene primers within the assay. To quantify the absolute abundance of each unique TCRbeta CDR3 rearrangement, sequence reads were collapsed and filtered. For each sample, productive Simpson clonality was calculated as the square root of Simpson's diversity index across productive rearrangements. In its TCRdb copy, this immuneACCESS table keeps in-frame sequences only and misses some clones. Where compared with another copy, unresolved V genes explain less than half of these, and the others have no known cause. V and J calls and clone size are given by that table; D and trimming were obtained from the DNA. The sample profile shows 54,000 or so clones; 86% of them were found once. The ten top clones hold around 24% of the sample.

The germline ends are 7 bases apart after V is trimmed by 3 bases and J by 4 bases. The CDR3 goes from the cysteine to the phenylalanine over 13 residues. Just CDR3 DNA is preserved here, 39 bases in frame from base 1. CDR1 SGHNT and CDR2 YENEEA were looked up in the germline V gene. About this clone: The specificity of this receptor is unknown. Within one base of it there is no much larger clone, and no base qualities were kept.

Each collaborating institution followed its own protocols to collect whole blood in K2EDTA tubes. Collaborator samples were shipped for TCRbeta analysis as frozen whole blood, isolated PBMCs, or DNA extracted from either sample type. In this chain, TRBV11-3 is recombined with TRBJ1-5, with the identity of the D gene unclear. Sequenced material: peripheral blood. The TCR originated in a woman aged 80 or older with acute or convalescent COVID-19. The CDR3 region: CASSFGVNQPQHF. The DNA sequence is as follows: TGTGCCAGCAGCTTCGGGGTAAATCAGCCCCAGCATTTT.